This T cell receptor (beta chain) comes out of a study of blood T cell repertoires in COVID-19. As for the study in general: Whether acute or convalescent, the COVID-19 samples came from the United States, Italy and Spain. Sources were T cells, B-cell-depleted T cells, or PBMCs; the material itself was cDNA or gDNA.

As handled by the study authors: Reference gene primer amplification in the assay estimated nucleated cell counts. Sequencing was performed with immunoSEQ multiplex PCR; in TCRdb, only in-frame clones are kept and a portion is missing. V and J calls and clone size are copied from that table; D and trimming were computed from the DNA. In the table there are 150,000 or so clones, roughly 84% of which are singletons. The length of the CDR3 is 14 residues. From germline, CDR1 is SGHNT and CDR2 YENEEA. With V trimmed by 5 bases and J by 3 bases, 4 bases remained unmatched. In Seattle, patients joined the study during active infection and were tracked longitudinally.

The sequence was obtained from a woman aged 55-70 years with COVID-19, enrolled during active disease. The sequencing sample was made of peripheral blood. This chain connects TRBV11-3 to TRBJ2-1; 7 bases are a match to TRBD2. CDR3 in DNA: TGTGCCAGCAGCGACGGCGGGAGCTACAATGAGCAGTTCTTC. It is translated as CASSDGGSYNEQFF.